The 27 T cell receptor beta chains below were found in one sample sequenced in a study of OX40 agonist ivuxolimab in advanced cancers. Clones were read by immunoSEQ multiplex PCR, and TCRdb kept only the in-frame ones, dropping some. Of tens of thousands of clones in the sample, around 89% are singletons; the top ten hold roughly 6%. The specimen comprised CD4+ or CD8+ T cells sorted from blood, sampled in a trial of the OX40 agonist ivuxolimab. These receptors all stem from an adult with an advanced solid tumor such as melanoma, head and neck, liver or kidney cancer.

J is TRBJ2-2 and V is TRBV27; TRBD1 agrees at 7 bases. Germline loops: CDR1 MNHEY, CDR2 SMNVEV (reference sequence). This CDR3 has 17 residues. The V and J ends lost 2 bases and 1 base, in that order; junction bases with no gene match: 7. Here the CDR3 reads CASSLQGGWLNTGELFF. For the CDR3, the DNA is TGTGCCAGCAGTTTACAAGGGGGCTGGTTGAACACCGGGGAGCTGTTTTTT.

The J gene is TRBJ2-1, the V gene TRBV6-5; 9 bases match TRBD2. This CDR3 has 16 amino acids. Germline V lookup: CDR1 MNHEY, CDR2 SVGAGI. Trimming at V came to 2 bases and at J to 2 bases, leaving 4 bases not matched to a gene. The CDR3 DNA follows: TGTGCCAGCAGTTACGCCGGCGGGGGGGCCTACAATGAGCAGTTCTTC. Its protein is CASSYAGGGAYNEQFF.

The chain has TRBV29-1 and TRBJ1-1; D remains ambiguous. Germline V gene sequence: CDR1 SQVTM, CDR2 ANQGSEA. Between the trimmed V and J ends, which lost 3 bases and 6 bases, there was a span of 17 bases. CDR3 length: 14 residues. Here the CDR3 reads CSVEDGPRNPEAFF. The CDR3 DNA sequence: TGCAGCGTTGAGGACGGGCCGAGAAACCCTGAAGCTTTCTTT.

The chain is built from TRBV27 and TRBJ2-3; TRBD2 aligns across 7 bases. Germline loops: CDR1 MNHEY, CDR2 SMNVEV (reference sequence). The CDR3 totals 16 residues. J gave up 0 bases and V 5 bases, and 8 bases lay outside the gene matches. The CDR3 here is CASSPGTTPSTDTQYF. The CDR3 coding sequence is TGTGCCAGCAGTCCGGGGACTACCCCAAGCACAGATACGCAGTATTTT.

This rearrangement joins TRBV2 to TRBJ1-4, with D tentatively TRBD1 (5 bases). Germline V lookup: CDR1 SNHLY, CDR2 FYNNEI. V lost 4 bases to trimming and J lost 7 bases, with 19 bases between them. The CDR3 has 16 amino acids. Here the CDR3 reads CASSAGAGFGAEKLFF. CDR3 DNA: TGTGCCAGCAGTGCCGGGGCAGGTTTCGGCGCTGAAAAACTGTTTTTT.

The CDR3 sequence is CASTSGSPMAEQYF. In DNA, the CDR3 is TGTGCCAGCACCTCGGGCTCCCCCATGGCCGAGCAGTACTTC. The chain uses TRBV27 and TRBJ2-7, with unresolved D. The ends were cut back, 7 bases at V and 6 bases at J, with 19 bases in the middle. Germline assignment: CDR1 MNHEY and CDR2 SMNVEV (reference sequence). The CDR3 loop spans 14 amino acids.

V is TRBV10-3 and J is TRBJ2-7; TRBD1 matches 11 bases. Germline CDR1 and CDR2: ENHRY and SYGVKD. After removal of 7 bases from V and 0 bases from J, the junction contained 8 bases not matched to a gene. CDR3 size: 16 residues. Here the CDR3 DNA reads TGTGCCATCATGGGGACAGGGGGGGGCAGCTCCTACGAGCAGTACTTC. This encodes CAIMGTGGGSSYEQYF.

The V and J genes are TRBV7-9 and TRBJ2-5; TRBD1 agrees at 8 bases. The junction had 1 base not matched to a gene; V was cut back by 3 bases and J by 1 base. CDR3 length: 14 residues. The germline CDR1 and CDR2 sequences are SEHNR and FQNEAQ (reference sequence). CDR3 in amino acids: CASSFGTGQETQYF. Here the CDR3 DNA reads TGTGCCAGCAGCTTCGGGACAGGCCAAGAGACCCAGTACTTC.

The genes are TRBV13 and TRBJ2-7; D might be TRBD1 or TRBD2, each matching 5 bases. This CDR3 is 14 amino acids long. The ends were cut back, 0 bases at V and 3 bases at J, with 9 bases in the middle. Germline V lookup: CDR1 PRHDT, CDR2 FYEKMQ (reference sequence). CDR3 amino acids: CASSLGTGRYEQYF. The CDR3 nucleotides are TGTGCCAGCAGCTTAGGGACGGGACGCTACGAGCAGTACTTC.

The rearrangement uses TRBV5-1 and TRBJ1-4; tentatively, D is TRBD1 (6 bases). The CDR3 is 14 residues long. The ends were cut back, 4 bases at V and 7 bases at J, with 14 bases in the middle. CDR1 is SGHRS, CDR2 YFSETQ, per germline. In nucleotides, the CDR3 is TGCGCCAGCAGCGGCAGGGGAGTAGGTGAAAAACTGTTTTTT. Amino acid sequence: CASSGRGVGEKLFF.

This clone is medium-sized in the sample. This chain uses TRBV27 with TRBJ1-1; 9 bases line up with TRBD1. The CDR3 has 14 amino acids. The trim removed 3 bases at V and 5 bases at J, leaving 4 bases unmatched. The germline CDR1 and CDR2 sequences are MNHEY and SMNVEV (reference sequence). DNA for the CDR3: TGTGCCAGCAGTTTGGACAGGGGTTATACTGAAGCTTTCTTT. This encodes CASSLDRGYTEAFF.

This clone was observed a handful of times. V usage is TRBV4-3 and J usage is TRBJ1-1, with D possibly matching TRBD1 (6 bases). The germline V gene encodes CDR1 LGHNA and CDR2 YSLEER. The V end was cut by 0 bases, the J end by 7 bases, with 12 bases between. CDR3 size: 14 residues. The CDR3 sequence: CASSQDGAGVEAFF. The CDR3, as DNA: TGCGCCAGCAGCCAAGACGGGGCAGGGGTTGAAGCTTTCTTT.

The gene calls are TRBV5-6 and TRBJ1-2; D unresolved. In germline, CDR1 is SGHDT, CDR2 YYEEEE. With 0 bases removed from V and 0 bases from J, the gap between germline ends came to 12 bases. The CDR3 is 16 residues long. This CDR3 reads CASSLALEEANYGYTF. CDR3 coding DNA: TGTGCCAGCAGCTTGGCCTTGGAGGAAGCTAACTATGGCTACACCTTC. The entire variable domain, with the rest obtained from reference TRBV5-6 and TRBJ1-2, is as follows: DAGVTQSPTHLIKTRGQQVTLRCSPKSGHDTVSWYQQALGQGPQFIFQYYEEEERQRGNFPDRFSGHQFPNYSSELNVNALLLGDSALYLCASSLALEEANYGYTFGSGTRLTVV.

The J gene is TRBJ2-1, the V gene TRBV15, with D maybe TRBD2 (5 bases). Germline V gene data show CDR1 as LNHNV and CDR2 as YYDKDF (reference sequence). CDR3 length equals 15 residues. Deletions cut 2 bases from V and 3 bases from J, with 11 bases between. CDR3 protein: CATSRKEDGYNEQFF. The DNA of the CDR3 is TGTGCCACCAGCAGAAAGGAGGACGGCTACAATGAGCAGTTCTTC.

The rearrangement links TRBV19 to TRBJ1-4; D ambiguous. Per germline, CDR1 LNHDA and CDR2 SQIVND (reference sequence). The V end lost 5 bases, the J end lost 8 bases, and 15 bases lay between the germline ends. The CDR3 sequence is 14 residues long. DNA of the CDR3: TGTGCCAGTAGTTTCCGGTATGAGAGAGAAAAACTGTTTTTT. Its protein is CASSFRYEREKLFF.

The chain combines TRBV4-2 with TRBJ2-7; D ambiguous. Per the germline V gene, CDR1 is LGHNA and CDR2 is YNFKEQ. CDR3 size: 16 residues. V was shortened by 0 bases and J by 0 bases, with 12 bases between the two germline ends. The CDR3 DNA sequence: TGTGCCAGCAGCCAAGAGCACGCTCCAAGCTCCTACGAGCAGTACTTC. Translated, it gives CASSQEHAPSSYEQYF.

The rearrangement uses TRBV18 and TRBJ2-7, with D uncertain. In germline, CDR1 is KGHSH, CDR2 LQKENI. V shed 3 bases and J shed 4 bases, with 7 bases lying between them. The CDR3 length is 12 residues. The CDR3 bases are TGTGCCAGCTCACCCTCCGATTACGAGCAGTACTTC. Translating gives CASSPSDYEQYF.

V gene TRBV4-1 combines with J gene TRBJ2-1; D unresolved. The V gene's germline CDR1 is MGHRA and CDR2 YSYEKL. Trimming shortened V by 0 bases and J by 9 bases, and 12 bases separated the two germline ends. CDR3 length equals 14 residues. The CDR3 here is CASSQDVTLGEQFF. CDR3 coding DNA: TGCGCCAGCAGCCAAGATGTCACCCTTGGTGAGCAGTTCTTC.

This sequence joins TRBV11-2 and TRBJ2-7, with D unresolved. Deletions cut 3 bases from V and 2 bases from J, with 14 bases between. CDR3 length: 15 amino acids. CDR1 is SGHAT and CDR2 is FQNNGV in the germline V gene. CDR3 region: CASSFDGTRTYEQYF. The CDR3 coding sequence is TGTGCCAGCAGCTTCGACGGAACCCGCACCTACGAGCAGTACTTC.

The V gene is TRBV7-9, the J gene TRBJ1-4, with D hard to call. Germline V CDR1 and CDR2: SEHNR, FQNEAQ (reference sequence). The CDR3 contains 18 residues. Trimming left V 1 base short and J 4 bases short, with 19 bases between. The CDR3 sequence: CASSLVFRPIGGNEKLFF. The CDR3, as DNA: TGTGCCAGCAGCTTAGTGTTTCGCCCAATCGGAGGTAATGAAAAACTGTTTTTT.

The V and J genes are TRBV9 and TRBJ2-3; 9 nucleotides align to TRBD2. This CDR3 region has 17 residues. Germline V gene data show CDR1 as SGDLS and CDR2 as YYNGEE. V shed 0 bases and J 3 bases; nucleotides not matched to a gene: 8. DNA for the CDR3: TGTGCCAGCAGCGTAGCGGGTAGCGGGGGCTCGACAGATACGCAGTATTTT. Its protein is CASSVAGSGGSTDTQYF.

The chain links TRBV11-2 to TRBJ2-5, with 8 bases fitting TRBD1. The J call is uncertain, as TRBJ2-7 better fits the DNA end. The CDR3 loop spans 12 amino acids. The germline V gene has CDR1 SGHAT and CDR2 FQNNGV. The DNA of the CDR3 is TGTGCCAGCAGCTTCACAGGGGGCGAGCAGTACTTC. Protein product: CASSFTGGEQYF.

This chain uses TRBV9 with TRBJ2-7, with D possibly matching TRBD1 (6 bases). V lost 4 bases, J lost 2 bases, and 10 bases lay in between. Germline V CDR1 and CDR2: SGDLS, YYNGEE. The CDR3 runs 13 residues. CDR3: CASSSGTPYEQYF. In nucleotides, the CDR3 is TGTGCCAGCAGCTCAGGGACACCCTACGAGCAGTACTTC. Full variable domain (outside the CDR3, taken from reference TRBV9 and TRBJ2-7): DSGVTQTPKHLITATGQRVTLRCSPRSGDLSVYWYQQSLDQGLQFLIQYYNGEERAKGNILERFSAQQFPDLHSELNLSSLELGDSALYFCASSSGTPYEQYFGPGTRLTVT.

This clone has just one count. The chain combines TRBV5-1 with TRBJ1-1; D might be TRBD1 (6 bases). This CDR3 has 14 amino acids. Germline V gives CDR1 SGHRS, CDR2 YFSETQ. The ends were cut back, 1 base at V and 0 bases at J, with 7 bases in the middle. The CDR3 protein is CASSLTGMNTEAFF. For the CDR3, the DNA is TGCGCCAGCAGCTTGACAGGGATGAACACTGAAGCTTTCTTT.

The chain couples TRBV6-4 to TRBJ1-4; no firm D call. The CDR3 extends over 15 amino acids. The germline V gene has CDR1 MRHNA and CDR2 SNTAGT. Between the trimmed V and J ends, which lost 7 bases and 5 bases, there was a span of 17 bases. For the CDR3, the DNA is TGTGCCAGCACTATCTCCGAGGGTTCGAATGAAAAACTGTTTTTT. It is translated as CASTISEGSNEKLFF.

About this clone: The same CDR3 is also encoded by other DNA sequences in this sample. The CDR3 DNA reads as TGTGCCAGCAGTTATCGCGGGGGGGCGGAGACCCAGTACTTC. Protein: CASSYRGGAETQYF. The J gene is TRBJ2-5, the V gene TRBV6-5, with 9 bases fitting TRBD2. Trimming took 3 bases from V and 5 from J; bases not matched to a gene: 4. The CDR3 extends over 14 amino acids. The germline V gene has CDR1 MNHEY and CDR2 SVGAGI.

The sample holds a few counts of this clone. The chain is built from TRBV15 and TRBJ2-6; D might be TRBD2 (5 bases). Germline assignment: CDR1 LNHNV and CDR2 YYDKDF (reference sequence). Trimming stripped 0 bases from V and 0 bases from J, with 6 bases between. There are 16 residues in the CDR3. The CDR3 coding sequence is TGTGCCACCAGCAGAGATGGGAGCTCTGGGGCCAACGTCCTGACTTTC. Encoded protein: CATSRDGSSGANVLTF.